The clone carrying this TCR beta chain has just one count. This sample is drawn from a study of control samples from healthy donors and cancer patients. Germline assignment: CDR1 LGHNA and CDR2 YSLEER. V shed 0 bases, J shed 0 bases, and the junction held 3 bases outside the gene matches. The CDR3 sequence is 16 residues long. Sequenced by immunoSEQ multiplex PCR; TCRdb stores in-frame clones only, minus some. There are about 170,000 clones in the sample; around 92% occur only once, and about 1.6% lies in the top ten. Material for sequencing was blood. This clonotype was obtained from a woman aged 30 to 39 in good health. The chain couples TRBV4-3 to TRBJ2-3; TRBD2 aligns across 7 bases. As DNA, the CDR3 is TGCGCCAGCAGCCAAGACCCGGGAGGCAGCACAGATACGCAGTATTTT. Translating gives CASSQDPGGSTDTQYF.